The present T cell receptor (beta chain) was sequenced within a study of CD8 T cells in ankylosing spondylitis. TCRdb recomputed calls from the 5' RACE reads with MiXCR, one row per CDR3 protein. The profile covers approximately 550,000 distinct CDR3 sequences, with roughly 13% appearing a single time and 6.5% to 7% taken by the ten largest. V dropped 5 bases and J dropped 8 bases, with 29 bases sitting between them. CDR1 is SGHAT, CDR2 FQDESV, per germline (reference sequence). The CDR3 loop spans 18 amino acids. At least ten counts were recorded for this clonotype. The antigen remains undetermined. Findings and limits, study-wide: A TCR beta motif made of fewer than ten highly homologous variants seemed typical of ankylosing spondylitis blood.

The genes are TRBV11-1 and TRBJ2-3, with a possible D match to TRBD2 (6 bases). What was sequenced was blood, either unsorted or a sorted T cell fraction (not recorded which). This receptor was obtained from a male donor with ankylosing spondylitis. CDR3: CASSLRGGVGTRRGTQYF. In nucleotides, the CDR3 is TGTGCCAGCAGCCTGAGGGGAGGCGTCGGGACCCGAAGGGGTACGCAGTATTTT.